This T cell receptor beta chain was sequenced in a study of cytomegalovirus exposure and HLA in healthy donors (dated by TCRdb to about 2017). Describing the broader study: An earlier analysis of about 560 of the donors reported approximately 280 Gb of sequence data and 117 million unique TCR beta sequences obtained from 150 million to 200 million T cells. An early release covering some 640 HLA-typed donors comprised around 300 gigabases of sequencing data and around 86 million unique TCR sequences. The genetic ancestry cluster associated with self-reported Caucasian donors included around four fifths of the roughly 360 genotyped donors. The aim of the study was to test whether cataloging public T cell receptors could identify signatures of past pathogen exposure. Using immunosequencing, the study profiled T cell repertoires from 640 or so subjects and related those repertoires to cytomegalovirus serostatus. In addition to the first cohort of approximately 650 subjects, a separate validation cohort of approximately 130 different subjects was used. To predict cytomegalovirus infection status, the study brought together high-throughput TCR immunosequencing, statistical association of individual TCRs with disease status, and machine learning. In a later analysis, previously published TCR beta repertoires from 550 to 750 donors were re-analyzed and high-resolution HLA genotyping was added so that TCR occurrence patterns could be studied. Rather than drawing on any new phenotypic data, the later analysis identified candidate immune exposures from TCR beta sequences and the way those sequences occurred across donors. An earlier analysis of some 500 of the donors applied high-throughput TCR beta sequencing to assess whether each TCR beta V gene segment acted as functional or pseudogenic. Donor age, sex, ethnicity and CMV serostatus were compiled alongside the repertoire data. A later genetic analysis used genome-wide SNP genotypes for about 65% of the 666 donors, treating that subset as a discovery cohort. Every discovery cohort repertoire had been produced on one sequencing platform. HLA typing included class I and class II loci at four-digit resolution. Typing coverage varied by locus: roughly 629-640 donors for A, B, C, DRB1 and DQB1; approximately 500 for DQA1; around 610 for DPA1; 450 to 480 for DPB1. Roughly 5 DR-DQ haplotypes were handled as single units for association and clustering, since linkage in the cohort was strong. On average, approximately 250,000 unique TCR beta nucleotide sequences were sequenced per donor among roughly 430 genotyped donors of the cohort, with about 19% of those sequences being non-productive.

In total, 630 or so healthy bone marrow donors made up the cohort. Cohort members were all nominally healthy when sampled, although unrecorded immune exposures were likely present. The donor was CMV seropositive and was included in the group of 250 to 300 seropositive cohort members. Each donor provided a peripheral blood sample, and peripheral blood mononuclear cells were used for TCR beta sequencing. The Qiagen DNeasy Blood Extraction Kit was used to extract genomic DNA from the blood cell samples. A remark on this clone: The antigen it binds to is not known. It has no much larger one-base neighbor in the sample; base qualities were not kept.

Library method: the immunoSEQ multiplex PCR assay. For the multiplex PCR, a mixture combining 60 forward primers for TCR Vbeta segments and 13 reverse primers for TCR Jbeta segments was used. The CDR3 region of rearranged TCR beta genes was amplified from genomic DNA by a multiplex PCR assay. On the Illumina HiSeq System, the amplified TCR beta libraries were sequenced as 87-base-pair reads. As for the authors' bioinformatics: Across the 600 to 700 repertoires, a later analysis counted approximately 75 million unique TCR beta chains, around 10 million of which were shared by at least two donors. Raw reads were error-corrected and collapsed into unique sequences with a nearest-neighbor algorithm that merged closely related sequences to remove PCR and sequencing errors. Alignment of CDR3 sequences to IMGT reference sequences was used to assign V, D and J gene segments. For a sequence to be retained, at least a six-nucleotide match to both a V gene segment and a J gene segment was required. Rearrangements were called productive when the CDR3 lacked stop codons and stayed in frame with V and J; all others were non-productive. CDR3 was defined by IMGT convention, running from the second conserved V-encoded cysteine to the conserved J-encoded phenylalanine. The earlier analysis of 550 to 650 of the donors excluded any sequence lacking an unambiguous match to a single V gene segment. An earlier analysis of just under 600 of the donors called V segments functional above 56.7% productive rearrangements and segregating when the between-donor standard deviation exceeded 5%. A statistical classification framework was built for diagnosing cytomegalovirus status from the catalog of TCR beta chain sequences. In a later analysis, TCR nucleotide sequences were compared against IMGT/GENE-DB human TR gene sequences so that V and J genes could be assigned. Using the TCRdist pipeline, a later analysis assigned CDR3 sequences along with most-parsimonious VDJ recombination scenarios. In a later analysis, each TCR beta chain was defined by its CDR3 amino acid sequence together with its V-gene family, and reads lacking a unique V-gene family were excluded. A later analysis removed 450 to 600 highly shared, low-generation-probability nucleotide sequences to deal with suspected cross-contamination and a sequencing artifact. A later analysis calculated a clonal expansion index for each public chain from normalized within-repertoire ranks of inferred template counts. In a later analysis, generation probabilities were computed with a VDJ recombination model fitted to out-of-frame rearrangements, and the resulting probabilities were checked against IGoR. In a later analysis, TCR-TCR, TCR-HLA and TCR-CMV co-occurrence was scored with hypergeometric tests, and a repertoire-size bias correction was applied to TCR pairs. A later analysis estimated false discovery rates by permuting HLA or CMV assignments 20 times. In a later analysis, co-occurring TCRs were grouped using DBSCAN, with TCRdist sequence similarity added in when clustering inside HLA-allele-positive subsets. Co-occurrence clustering excluded repertoires with fewer than 30,000 or more than 120,000 public chains, plus five with anomalous nucleotide sharing. As stored in TCRdb, this immuneACCESS dataset retains in-frame rearrangements with V and J assigned. A fraction of the clones does not appear; measured against another copy, unresolved V genes explain less than half of the discrepancy, and the remainder lacks a known reason. That table supplies the V and J calls and clone size; D and trimming were determined from the DNA. This sample comprises 82,000 or so clones, around four fifths of them detected only once. The ten most abundant clones make up 6.2% of the sample.

Trimming at the junction amounts to 5 bases on V and 0 bases on J, and the germline ends lie 5 bases apart. The CDR3 goes from the cysteine to the phenylalanine over 13 residues. Solely the CDR3 DNA is kept, with 39 bases framed from the first base. The CDR1 and CDR2 encoded by the germline V gene (reference sequence) are LNHDA and SQIVND. Findings and caveats that apply to the study as a whole: Assigning TCR associations to individual alleles was difficult when HLA alleles, especially DR and DQ, strongly co-occurred. Across donors, most TCR sequences were observed very rarely, whereas some public TCRs were present in many individuals. Compared with the approximately 600-donor mean, donors in an Asian-associated ancestry cluster had fewer N-insertions in productive TCRs, according to a later genetic analysis. Because counts were too low, under 20 rarely observed V segments, including chromosome 9 orphons, were left out of the earlier analysis of 587 of the donors. According to a later analysis, most CMV-associated TCR beta chains appeared to be HLA-restricted, and the HLA associations seemed to be driven largely by CMV exposure. Correlated functional status among segregating V segments might reflect linkage disequilibrium, but an unknown experimental factor could not be ruled out. The 87-base-pair reads could not distinguish some IMGT-functional V segments, including TRBV6-2 and TRBV6-3, so those segments were excluded. A few of the identified cytomegalovirus-associated TCR beta chains were confirmed in vitro to be specific for cytomegalovirus antigens. In a later analysis, 16,951 TCR beta sequences were associated with specific HLA alleles at a false discovery rate of 0.05. In a later analysis, the rate of TCR association differed among HLA loci, with DRB1 alleles having the most associated TCRs and HLA-C alleles having the fewest. In a later analysis, several top co-occurrence clusters were reported to appear linked to parvovirus B19, influenza, CMV and Epstein-Barr virus. Presence/absence analyses assumed roughly uniform sequencing depth across donors, an assumption that may not hold. A cluster of highly shared sequence variants was judged likely to represent a technical artifact of the sequencing pipeline. In an earlier analysis of about 600 of the donors, most TCR beta V segments appeared in productive rearrangements about 87% or about 30% of the time, broadly matching IMGT annotations. Because HLA typing was missing for some donors at each locus, association tests included only the typed subset. A total of fewer than 200 TCR beta chains were listed by the study as associated with cytomegalovirus. Only TCR beta chains were sequenced in this cohort, and the absence of alpha or paired-chain data limited detectable features. Compared with equally common non-associated chains, HLA-associated TCR beta chains in a later analysis were more clonally expanded and had lower generation probabilities. It was suggested by the authors that the approach could potentially be generalized to other disease states and immunological phenotypes. CMV serostatus was the only immune exposure information available for the cohort. A further reported finding was that TCR beta sequences accurately predicted the HLA-A and HLA-B alleles for most subjects in the first cohort. The classifier was reported to diagnose cytomegalovirus status with high specificity and sensitivity in both the original and validation cohorts. A later genetic analysis associated a missense DCLRE1C variant with V-gene and J-gene trimming of TCR beta chains, and an independent cohort replicated the association.

Sequencing was performed on PBMCs. The sequence was obtained from a woman in her fifties or sixties in good health and CMV-seropositive. The sequence is built from TRBV19 and TRBJ1-5; the D gene cannot be named for sure. The DNA sequence reads TGTGCCAGTAGTTCTGTTAGCAATCAGCCCCAGCATTTT. Translated, this is CASSSVSNQPQHF.